This entry concerns a single TCR beta chain. The data are from a study of metastatic and nonmetastatic thyroid tumors. Nobody among the patients had been given any treatment before thyroid surgery. TCRdb ran MiXCR on the PCR reads. The table lists about 27,000 clones, around 15% of them singletons, with about 15% in the top ten. The germline V gene has CDR1 DFQATT and CDR2 SNEGSKA (reference sequence). The CDR3 contains 12 residues. V dropped 7 bases and J dropped 14; count of bases not matched to a gene: 9. The rearrangement uses TRBV20-1 and TRBJ2-1; 12 bases align to TRBD2. The sequencing sample was made of blood. The origin of this receptor is a male donor with papillary thyroid cancer or a benign thyroid nodule (not recorded which). Some clones in this sample may be carry-over from other donors' samples. The CDR3 reads CSDPTSGREKFF. The CDR3, as DNA: TGCAGTGACCCGACTAGCGGGAGAGAGAAGTTCTTC.